This record concerns one T cell receptor (beta chain) sequence. Its matching antigen is unknown. At one end, the junction sequence differs from germline, possibly due to a read error. This sample stems from a study of regulatory T cells in long-lasting Graves disease. Study-wide context: For under 3 months, newly diagnosed Graves' patients had been taking antithyroid drugs. Overall study results and limits: The study found TRBV28, TRBJ1-2 and TRBJ2-5 favored in persistent disease.

Library construction for TCR beta used iRepertoire HTBI primers and Arm-PCR of CDR3 regions. TCRdb used MiXCR to reprocess the multiplex PCR reads, holding one entry per CDR3 protein. The data show about 370,000 distinct CDR3 sequences, with around 16% seen just once and about 20% held by the top ten. The time point: newly diagnosed GD, antithyroid drugs for less than 3 months. The TCR library was prepared using RNA isolated from PBMCs. CDR3 length: 17 amino acids. The material was peripheral blood mononuclear cells (PBMCs), obtained at new diagnosis, from a patient treated with antithyroid drugs. This TCR was recovered from a female donor with Graves disease. This sequence joins TRBV12-3 or TRBV12-4 and TRBJ1-1, with D maybe TRBD1 (5 bases). CDR3 nucleotides: TGTGCCAGCAGTTTACTTTACTCTACCGACAGACTCACTGAAACTTTCTTT. This sequence encodes CASSLLYSTDRLTETFF.